One sample yielded the 6 T cell receptor beta chains listed below, sequenced in a study of T cell responses to AZD1222 COVID-19 vaccine. The table came from immunoSEQ multiplex PCR; TCRdb's copy has only in-frame clones and leaves some out. The sample shows 100,000 to 150,000 clones, 85% to 90% of them seen only once. The sample in question was peripheral blood, obtained on day 0 of AZD1222 vaccination. The receptors stem from an adult in good health.

The chain employs TRBV25-1 and TRBJ2-1; a possible D gene is TRBD2 (6 bases). Germline CDR1 reads MGHDK; CDR2 reads SYGVNS. This CDR3 contains 14 residues. Between the trimmed V and J ends, which lost 4 bases and 10 bases, there was a span of 17 bases. CDR3 DNA: TGTGCCAGCAGTGCCGGGTTACTAGCTCGGGAGCAGTTCTTC. This translates into CASSAGLLAREQFF.

This sequence joins TRBV2 and TRBJ2-1, with D perhaps assigned TRBD1 or TRBD2 (5 bases each). V gave up 8 bases and J gave up 6 bases, with 11 bases separating them. The CDR3 contains 12 residues. The germline V gene has CDR1 SNHLY and CDR2 FYNNEI. The CDR3 sequence: CASEGYGNEQFF. CDR3 coding DNA: TGTGCCAGCGAGGGGTACGGCAATGAGCAGTTCTTC. The entire variable domain, with the rest obtained from reference TRBV2 and TRBJ2-1, is as follows: EPEVTQTPSHQVTQMGQEVILRCVPISNHLYFYWYRQILGQKVEFLVSFYNNEISEKSEIFDDQFSVERPDGSNFTLKIRSTKLEDSAMYFCASEGYGNEQFFGPGTRLTVL.

The gene calls are TRBV2 and TRBJ2-7; 10 bases fit TRBD1. This CDR3 spans 14 amino acids. Per the germline V gene, CDR1 is SNHLY and CDR2 is FYNNEI. The J segment lost 4 bases and the V segment lost 8 bases, leaving 8 bases of the junction unmatched. The DNA for the CDR3 is TGTGCCAGCTGTAGGGGGACAGGGGATTACGAGCAGTACTTC. Its translation: CASCRGTGDYEQYF. Complete variable domain (other parts from reference TRBV2 and TRBJ2-7): EPEVTQTPSHQVTQMGQEVILRCVPISNHLYFYWYRQILGQKVEFLVSFYNNEISEKSEIFDDQFSVERPDGSNFTLKIRSTKLEDSAMYFCASCRGTGDYEQYFGPGTRLTVT.

This chain joins TRBV27 and TRBJ2-2; D gene uncertain. V dropped 8 bases and J dropped 6 bases, with 7 bases sitting between them. The CDR3 totals 11 residues. The germline CDR1 and CDR2 sequences are MNHEY and SMNVEV (reference sequence). The CDR3 nucleotides are TGTGCCAGCGTGTTCGCCGGGGAGCTGTTTTTT. Residues: CASVFAGELFF.

The V and J genes are TRBV3-1 (or the pseudogene TRBV3-2) and TRBJ2-5; TRBD1 matches at 8 bases. J lost 1 base, V lost 2 bases, and 0 bases had no gene match. Germline CDR1 LGHDT, CDR2 YNNKEL (reference sequence). CDR3 length: 14 residues. DNA for the CDR3: TGTGCCAGCAGCCAACAGGGGGCCCAAGAGACCCAGTACTTC. Its translation: CASSQQGAQETQYF.

This sequence joins TRBV7-2 and TRBJ1-5; D is unclear. V gave up 5 bases and J gave up 0 bases, with 5 bases separating them. Germline assignment: CDR1 SGHTA and CDR2 FQGNSA. The CDR3 consists of 13 residues. This chain's CDR3 is CASSPYSNQPQHF. For the CDR3, the DNA is TGTGCCAGCAGCCCATATAGCAATCAGCCCCAGCATTTT.